This T cell receptor beta chain was recorded in a study of breast tumors, draining lymph nodes, adjacent tissues. The lymph nodes were axillary draining lymph nodes from breast cancer patients. Study observations and caveats: Tumors had less TCR diversity than lymph nodes, more than nontumor tissue. Tumor and nontumor repertoires were significantly more similar in luminal-like than in basal-like breast cancer. The data were judged consistent with most tumor T cells coming from lymph node and expanding in tumor. That most tumor T cells come from lymph nodes remained unproven.

In this sample, this clonotype turned up many times. Antigen: not known. TCRdb reanalysed the multiplex PCR reads using MiXCR and keeps one entry per CDR3 protein. This table has over 100,000 distinct CDR3 sequences, around 20% appearing once. V lost 3 bases to trimming and J lost 0 bases; unmatched junction nucleotides: 4. Germline V gives CDR1 MGHRA, CDR2 YSYEKL. The CDR3 consists of 16 residues. The V gene is TRBV4-1, the J gene TRBJ2-3; 9 nucleotides align to TRBD2. Sequences were obtained from axillary lymph node tissue. This clonotype was sampled from a female donor with breast cancer. Some clones in this sample may be carry-over from other donors' samples. The CDR3, as DNA: TGCGCCAGCAGCCATAAGCGGGAGGAAAGCACAGATACGCAGTATTTT. It translates to CASSHKREESTDTQYF.